These 22 T cell receptor beta chains were sequenced from one sample in a study of shared clonotypes between healthy human individuals. The assay was immunoSEQ multiplex PCR, and TCRdb's table has in-frame clones only and misses some. This table has 600,000 to 750,000 clones, just under 75% appearing once. Sequenced sample: memory CD4+ T cells sorted from blood. Indicated subset: CD45RA-negative fraction. The receptors stem from a woman in her thirties in good health.

The V call is TRBV29-1, the J call TRBJ1-3; tentative D call: TRBD1 (5 bases). Per the germline V gene, CDR1 is SQVTM and CDR2 is ANQGSEA. V gave up 4 bases and J gave up 0 bases, with 10 bases separating them. The CDR3 has 14 amino acids. The CDR3 DNA reads as TGCAGCGTTGTATGGGGGTCCTCTGGAAACACCATATATTTT. It is translated as CSVVWGSSGNTIYF.

This chain links TRBV5-1 with TRBJ2-2; 8 bases map to TRBD1. With 0 bases clipped from V and 4 bases from J, the junction kept 5 bases outside the gene matches. The CDR3 covers 16 residues. Germline CDR1 and CDR2: SGHRS and YFSETQ. CDR3 nucleotides: TGCGCCAGCAGCTTGGTCGTGACAGGGGCCACCGGGGAGCTGTTTTTT. This codes for CASSLVVTGATGELFF. Complete variable domain (other parts from reference TRBV5-1 and TRBJ2-2): KAGVTQTPRYLIKTRGQQVTLSCSPISGHRSVSWYQQTPGQGLQFLFEYFSETQRNKGNFPGRFSGRQFSNSRSEMNVSTLELGDSALYLCASSLVVTGATGELFFGEGSRLTVL.

The rearrangement uses TRBV5-1 and TRBJ2-7; D is unresolved. The CDR3 extends over 14 amino acids. The V and J ends lost 0 bases and 2 bases respectively, with 9 bases between them. The germline CDR1 and CDR2 sequences are SGHRS and YFSETQ. DNA for the CDR3: TGCGCCAGCAGCTTGGGTCATGGGACCTACGAGCAGTACTTC. Its protein is CASSLGHGTYEQYF.

This rearrangement joins TRBV5-6 to TRBJ2-5; 9 bases agree with TRBD1. Near its end, the DNA agrees better with TRBJ2-7, so the J call may be wrong. Germline CDR1 reads SGHDT; CDR2 reads YYEEEE. The CDR3 spans 17 residues. The chain's CDR3 is CASSLGTGIRSSNEQYF. The CDR3 DNA reads as TGTGCCAGCAGCTTAGGGACAGGGATCCGAAGTAGTAACGAGCAGTACTTC.

The chain joins TRBV19 to TRBJ2-6, with 10 bases identical to TRBD1. The V gene's germline CDR1 is LNHDA and CDR2 SQIVND (reference sequence). Losses at the gene ends were 4 bases for V and 4 bases for J; bases not matched to a gene: 7. The CDR3 covers 17 residues. In DNA, the CDR3 is TGTGCCAGTAGTACCGGGACAGGGGTATTCGGGGCCAACGTCCTGACTTTC. Its translation: CASSTGTGVFGANVLTF.

The chain is built from TRBV7-3 and TRBJ2-2; D may match TRBD1 or TRBD2 (6 bases each). The V end was cut by 5 bases, the J end by 4 bases, with 14 bases between. Germline V gene sequence: CDR1 SGHTA, CDR2 FQGTGA. The CDR3 consists of 15 residues. The CDR3 DNA is TGTGCCAGCAGCCCCCGGAGGGGGGCCACCGGGGAGCTGTTTTTT. Its translation is CASSPRRGATGELFF.

V gene TRBV4-1 combines with J gene TRBJ2-4; 9 bases are shared with TRBD2. This CDR3 spans 14 amino acids. Germline CDR1 reads MGHRA; CDR2 reads YSYEKL. Unmatched junction bases numbered 0, after V lost 2 bases and J lost 4 bases. The CDR3 reads CASSQLAGKNIQYF. CDR3 in DNA: TGCGCCAGCAGCCAACTAGCGGGAAAAAACATTCAGTACTTC.

The chain joins TRBV18 to TRBJ2-7, with 10 positions matching TRBD2. The germline V gene encodes CDR1 KGHSH and CDR2 LQKENI. The CDR3 has 17 residues. Losses at the gene ends were 6 bases for V and 3 bases for J; bases not matched to a gene: 14. The CDR3 DNA sequence: TGTGCCAGCTCGCAAAGGGGCACTAGCGGGAACATCTACGAGCAGTACTTC. Translated, it gives CASSQRGTSGNIYEQYF.

The J gene is TRBJ2-7, the V gene TRBV2, with 7 bases fitting TRBD2. Germline CDR1 is SNHLY and CDR2 is FYNNEI. V was clipped by 5 bases and J by 5 bases; unmatched bases: 12. The CDR3 is 15 residues long. CDR3 sequence reads: CASSPLGGLIDEQYF. CDR3 nucleotides: TGTGCCAGCAGTCCCCTGGGGGGGTTGATCGACGAGCAGTACTTC.

The chain employs TRBV10-1 and TRBJ2-1; D remains unclear. The length of the CDR3 is 13 residues. V was shortened by 3 bases and J by 5 bases, with 8 bases between the two germline ends. Germline CDR1 reads WNHNN; CDR2 reads SYGVQD (reference sequence). The DNA of the CDR3 is TGCGCCAGCAGTGAATCACAAAACAATGAGCAGTTCTTC. Translating gives CASSESQNNEQFF.

V and J are TRBV4-1 and TRBJ2-3, with TRBD2 matching 7 bases. This CDR3 contains 14 residues. V trimming: 4 bases; J trimming: 10 bases; junction bases outside the gene matches: 11. CDR1 and CDR2 (germline): MGHRA, YSYEKL. The DNA of the CDR3 is TGCGCCAGCAGCCGGGACGAACCAGGGAGGGCGCAGTATTTT. Translating gives CASSRDEPGRAQYF.

This clone appeared a few times. The rearrangement links TRBV10-1 to TRBJ1-5; D unresolved. The CDR3 is 12 amino acids. V lost 2 bases and J 9 bases, leaving 8 bases between the germline ends. Germline lookup yields CDR1 WNHNN and CDR2 SYGVQD (reference sequence). In DNA form, the CDR3 reads TGCGCCAGCAGTGAGCAACCCTGGCCCCAGCATTTT. This sequence encodes CASSEQPWPQHF.

The chain couples TRBV6-5 to TRBJ2-2; 9 bases agree with TRBD1. The V and J ends lost 6 bases and 2 bases, in that order; junction bases with no gene match: 4. The CDR3 is 15 residues long. CDR1 and CDR2 from the germline V gene are MNHEY and SVGAGI. CDR3 in DNA: TGTGCCAGCAGACGGACAGGGGAAAACACCGGGGAGCTGTTTTTT. Encoded protein: CASRRTGENTGELFF.

This chain joins TRBV10-2 and TRBJ2-7; D is tentatively TRBD1 or TRBD2 (5 bases each). In germline, CDR1 is WSHSY, CDR2 SAAADI. V lost 8 bases and J lost 1, with 21 bases in between. The CDR3 sequence is 16 residues long. DNA of the CDR3: TGCGCCAGCGTACTCGGAGCGGTCTCAGGGTCCTACGAGCAGTACTTC. This sequence encodes CASVLGAVSGSYEQYF.

The chain links TRBV28 to TRBJ2-5, with 8 bases matching TRBD1. In germline, CDR1 is MDHEN, CDR2 SYDVKM. With V trimmed by 3 bases and J by 3 bases, 0 bases remained unmatched. This CDR3 has 13 residues. CDR3 sequence reads: CASSLGQEETQYF. The CDR3 nucleotides are TGTGCCAGCAGTTTGGGACAGGAAGAGACCCAGTACTTC.

The chain is built from TRBV5-1 and TRBJ1-1; D uncertain. V lost 0 bases and J lost 5, with 11 bases in between. Germline CDR1 reads SGHRS; CDR2 reads YFSETQ. The CDR3 totals 14 residues. The CDR3 is CASSLDPPGTEAFF. The CDR3 nucleotides are TGCGCCAGCAGCTTGGATCCTCCGGGGACTGAAGCTTTCTTT.

The J gene is TRBJ1-2, the V gene TRBV12-2. TRBV12-2 is given as a pseudogene. This CDR3 comprises 12 residues. CDR3 sequence: CASRRAAYGYTF. The CDR3 nucleotides are TGTGCAAGTCGCCGGGCCGCCTATGGCTACACCTTC.

This chain uses TRBV5-4 with TRBJ2-5, with TRBD2 identical over 11 bases. The CDR3 sequence is 14 residues long. CDR1 and CDR2 (germline): SGHNT, YYREEE (reference sequence). The J segment lost 5 bases and the V segment lost 1 base, leaving 1 base of the junction unmatched. The CDR3 coding sequence is TGTGCCAGCAGCTTGAGACTAGCGGGGGAGACCCAGTACTTC. Translation gives CASSLRLAGETQYF.

The rearrangement links TRBV28 to TRBJ2-7; 8 nucleotides line up with TRBD1. Trimming took 6 bases from V and 1 from J; bases not matched to a gene: 8. CDR1 is MDHEN and CDR2 is SYDVKM in the germline V gene. The CDR3 totals 15 residues. DNA of the CDR3: TGTGCCAGCAGCTTGTGGGACAGGACTTCCTACGAGCAGTACTTC. This translates into CASSLWDRTSYEQYF.

The chain couples TRBV6-4 to TRBJ2-6; D call uncertain. V was cut by 3 bases and J by 0 bases, with 3 bases left in between. The CDR3 contains 14 residues. Germline CDR1 reads MRHNA; CDR2 reads SNTAGT. The CDR3 region is CASSETSGANVLTF. Here the CDR3 DNA reads TGTGCCAGCAGTGAAACCTCTGGGGCCAACGTCCTGACTTTC.

The genes are TRBV18 and TRBJ1-2; 11 bases agree with TRBD1. Per germline, CDR1 KGHSH and CDR2 LQKENI. V shed 4 bases, J shed 2 bases, and the junction held 6 bases outside the gene matches. This CDR3 region has 16 residues. CDR3 protein: CASSHSGTGGNYGYTF. The CDR3 DNA follows: TGTGCCAGCTCACATTCCGGGACAGGGGGAAACTATGGCTACACCTTC.

The chain couples TRBV27 to TRBJ2-4; possible D gene TRBD1, 5 bases. V was cut by 4 bases and J by 0 bases, with 22 bases left in between. The germline V gene encodes CDR1 MNHEY and CDR2 SMNVEV (reference sequence). This CDR3 has 19 amino acids. In nucleotides, the CDR3 is TGTGCCAGCAGTTCCGACCGACAGACTGTAAAACTAGCCAAAAACATTCAGTACTTC. It translates to CASSSDRQTVKLAKNIQYF.